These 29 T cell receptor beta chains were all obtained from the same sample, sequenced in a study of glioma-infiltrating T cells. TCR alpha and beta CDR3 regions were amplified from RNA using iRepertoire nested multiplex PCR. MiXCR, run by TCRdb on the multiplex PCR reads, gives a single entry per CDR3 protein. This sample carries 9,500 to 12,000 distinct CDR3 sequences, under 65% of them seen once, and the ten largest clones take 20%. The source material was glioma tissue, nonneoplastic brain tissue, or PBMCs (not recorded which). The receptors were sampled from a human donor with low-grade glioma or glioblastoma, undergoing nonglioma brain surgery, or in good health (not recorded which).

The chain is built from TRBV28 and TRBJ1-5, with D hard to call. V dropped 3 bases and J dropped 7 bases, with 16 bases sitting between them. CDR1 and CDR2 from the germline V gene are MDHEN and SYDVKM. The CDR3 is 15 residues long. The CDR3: CASSLEKGDIQPQHF. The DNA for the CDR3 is TGTGCCAGCAGTTTGGAAAAGGGCGATATACAGCCCCAGCATTTT.

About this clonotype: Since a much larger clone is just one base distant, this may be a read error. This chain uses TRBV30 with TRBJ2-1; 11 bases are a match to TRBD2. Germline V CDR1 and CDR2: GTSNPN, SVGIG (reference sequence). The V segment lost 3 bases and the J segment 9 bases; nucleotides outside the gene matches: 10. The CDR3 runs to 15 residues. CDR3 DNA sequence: TGTGCCTGGAGCCCCATAGCGGGAGGGCAGGTTGAGCAGTTCTTC. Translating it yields CAWSPIAGGQVEQFF.

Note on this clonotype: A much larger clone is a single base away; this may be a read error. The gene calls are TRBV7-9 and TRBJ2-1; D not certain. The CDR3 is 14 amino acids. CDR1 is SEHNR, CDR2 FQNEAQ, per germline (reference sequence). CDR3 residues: CAGSLRTSIDEQFF. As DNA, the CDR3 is TGTGCCGGCAGCTTGCGAACCAGCATCGATGAGCAGTTCTTC.

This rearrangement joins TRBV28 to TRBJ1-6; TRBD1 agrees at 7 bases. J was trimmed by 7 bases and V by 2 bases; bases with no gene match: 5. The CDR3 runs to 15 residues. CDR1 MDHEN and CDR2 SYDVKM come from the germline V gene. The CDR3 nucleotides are TGTGCCAGCAGTTTAGGACAGGACGTGAATTCACCCCTCCACTTT. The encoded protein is CASSLGQDVNSPLHF.

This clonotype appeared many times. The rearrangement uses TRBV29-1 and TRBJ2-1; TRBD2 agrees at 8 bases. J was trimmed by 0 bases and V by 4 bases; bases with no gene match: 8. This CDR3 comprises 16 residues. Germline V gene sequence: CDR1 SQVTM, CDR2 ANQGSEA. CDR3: CSVGALAGSSYNEQFF. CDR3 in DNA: TGCAGCGTTGGTGCCTTAGCGGGGAGCTCCTACAATGAGCAGTTCTTC.

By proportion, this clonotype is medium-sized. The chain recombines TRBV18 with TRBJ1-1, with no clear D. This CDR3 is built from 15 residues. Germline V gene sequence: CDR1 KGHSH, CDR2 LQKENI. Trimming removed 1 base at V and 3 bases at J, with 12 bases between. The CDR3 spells CASSPQVPWDTEAFF. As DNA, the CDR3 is TGTGCCAGCTCACCACAGGTGCCCTGGGACACTGAAGCTTTCTTT.

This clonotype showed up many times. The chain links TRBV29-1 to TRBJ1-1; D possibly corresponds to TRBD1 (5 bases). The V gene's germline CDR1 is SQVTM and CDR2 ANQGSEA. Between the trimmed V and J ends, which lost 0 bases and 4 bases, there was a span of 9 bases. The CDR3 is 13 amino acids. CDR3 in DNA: TGCAGCGTTGAAGAGGGGGAGGGCACTGAAGCTTTCTTT. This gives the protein CSVEEGEGTEAFF.

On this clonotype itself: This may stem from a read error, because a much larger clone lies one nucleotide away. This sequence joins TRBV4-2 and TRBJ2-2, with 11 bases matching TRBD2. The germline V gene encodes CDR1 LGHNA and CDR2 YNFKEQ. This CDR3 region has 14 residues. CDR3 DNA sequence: TGTGGCAGCCCACTAGCGGGAGACACCGGGGAGCTGTTTTTT. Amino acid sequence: CGSPLAGDTGELFF.

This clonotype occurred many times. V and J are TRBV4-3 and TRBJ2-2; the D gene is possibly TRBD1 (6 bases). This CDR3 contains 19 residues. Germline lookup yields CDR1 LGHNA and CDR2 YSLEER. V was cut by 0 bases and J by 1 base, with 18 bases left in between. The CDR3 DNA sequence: TGCGCCAGCAGCCAAGACTCCAACAGGGCGTTAGGGAACACCGGGGAGCTGTTTTTT. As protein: CASSQDSNRALGNTGELFF.

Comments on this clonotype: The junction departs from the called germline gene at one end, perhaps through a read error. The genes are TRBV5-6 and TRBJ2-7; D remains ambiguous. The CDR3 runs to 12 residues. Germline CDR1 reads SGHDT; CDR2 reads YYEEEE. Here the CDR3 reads CASSLRSNEKYF. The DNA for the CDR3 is TGTGCCAGCAGCTTGCGAAGTAACGAGAAGTACTTC.

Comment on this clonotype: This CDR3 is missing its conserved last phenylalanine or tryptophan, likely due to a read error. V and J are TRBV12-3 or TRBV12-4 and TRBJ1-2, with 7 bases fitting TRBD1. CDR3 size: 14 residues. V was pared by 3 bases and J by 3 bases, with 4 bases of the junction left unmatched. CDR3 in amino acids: CASSLTGIYYGYTL. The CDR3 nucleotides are TGTGCCAGCAGTTTGACAGGGATATACTATGGCTACACCTTA.

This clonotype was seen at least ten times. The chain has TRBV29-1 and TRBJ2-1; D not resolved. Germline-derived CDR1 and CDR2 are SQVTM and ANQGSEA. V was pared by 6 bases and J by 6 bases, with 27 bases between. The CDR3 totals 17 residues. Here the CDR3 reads CSVLPTTSASVSNEQFF. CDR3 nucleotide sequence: TGCAGCGTGCTCCCCACGACATCCGCTTCAGTGAGCAATGAGCAGTTCTTC.

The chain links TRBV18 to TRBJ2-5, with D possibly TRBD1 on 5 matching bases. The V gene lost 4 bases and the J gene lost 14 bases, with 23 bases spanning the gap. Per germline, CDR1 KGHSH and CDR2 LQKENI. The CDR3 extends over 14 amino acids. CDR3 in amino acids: CASSLQGTQETHYF. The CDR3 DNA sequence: TGTGCCAGCTCACTTCAGGGTACCCAAGAGACTCATTACTTC. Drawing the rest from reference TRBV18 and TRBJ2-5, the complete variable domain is NAGVMQNPRHLVRRRGQEARLRCSPMKGHSHVYWYRQLPEEGLKFMVYLQKENIIDESGMPKERFSAEFPKEGPSILRIQQVVRGDSAAYFCASSLQGTQETHYFGPGTRLLVL.

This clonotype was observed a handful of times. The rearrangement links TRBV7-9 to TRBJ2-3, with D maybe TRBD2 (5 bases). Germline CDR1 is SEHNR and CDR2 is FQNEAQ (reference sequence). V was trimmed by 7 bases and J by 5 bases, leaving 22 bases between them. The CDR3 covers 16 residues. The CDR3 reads CASTRLGAVSRDTQYF. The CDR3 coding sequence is TGTGCCAGCACCCGCCTGGGAGCAGTCTCAAGAGATACGCAGTATTTT.

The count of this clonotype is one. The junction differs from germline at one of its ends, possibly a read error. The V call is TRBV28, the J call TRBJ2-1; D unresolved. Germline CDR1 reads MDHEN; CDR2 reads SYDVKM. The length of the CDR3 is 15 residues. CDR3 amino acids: CVSSLSWGSCNEQFF. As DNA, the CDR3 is TGTGTTAGCAGTTTGAGTTGGGGATCCTGCAATGAGCAGTTCTTC.

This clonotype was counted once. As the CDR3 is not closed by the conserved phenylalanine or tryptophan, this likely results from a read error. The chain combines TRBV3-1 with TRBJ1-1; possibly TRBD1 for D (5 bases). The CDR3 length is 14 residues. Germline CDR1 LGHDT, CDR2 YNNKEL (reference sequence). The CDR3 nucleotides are TGTGCCAGCAGCCAAAGGGGCTTGAACATTGAAGCTTTCTTA. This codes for CASSQRGLNIEAFL.

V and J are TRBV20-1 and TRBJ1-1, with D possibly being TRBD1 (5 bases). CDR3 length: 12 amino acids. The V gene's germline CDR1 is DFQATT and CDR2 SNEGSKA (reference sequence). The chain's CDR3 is CTADTANTEAFF. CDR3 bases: TGCACCGCGGACACGGCTAACACTGAAGCTTTCTTT.

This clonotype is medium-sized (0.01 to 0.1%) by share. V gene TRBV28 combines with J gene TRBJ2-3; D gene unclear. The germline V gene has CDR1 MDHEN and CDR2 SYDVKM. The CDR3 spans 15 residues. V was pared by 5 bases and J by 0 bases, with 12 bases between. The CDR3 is CASSAQGPSTDTQYF. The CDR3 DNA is TGTGCCAGCAGTGCCCAAGGGCCCAGCACAGATACGCAGTATTTT.

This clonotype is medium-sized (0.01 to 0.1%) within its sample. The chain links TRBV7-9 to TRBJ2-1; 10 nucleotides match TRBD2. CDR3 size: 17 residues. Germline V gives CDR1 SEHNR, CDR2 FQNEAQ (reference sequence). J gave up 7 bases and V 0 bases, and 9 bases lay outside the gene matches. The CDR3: CASSLALAGESENEQFF. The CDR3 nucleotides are TGTGCCAGCAGCTTAGCCCTAGCGGGGGAGAGTGAGAATGAGCAGTTCTTC.

This chain's CDR3 is CASSYRYPGFGHQQYF. CDR3 DNA: TGTGCCAGCAGTTACCGATATCCCGGATTTGGGCACCAGCAGTACTTC. J is TRBJ2-7 and V is TRBV6-5; D call uncertain. V gave up 2 bases and J gave up 8 bases, with 22 bases separating them. CDR1 and CDR2 from the germline V gene are MNHEY and SVGAGI. The CDR3 is 16 residues long.

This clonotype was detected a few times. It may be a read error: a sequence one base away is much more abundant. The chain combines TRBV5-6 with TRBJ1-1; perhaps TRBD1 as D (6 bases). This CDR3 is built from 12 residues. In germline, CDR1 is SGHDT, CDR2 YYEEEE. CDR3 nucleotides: TGTGCCAGCAGCTTGAGGGGGACTGAAGCTTCCTTT. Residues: CASSLRGTEASF.

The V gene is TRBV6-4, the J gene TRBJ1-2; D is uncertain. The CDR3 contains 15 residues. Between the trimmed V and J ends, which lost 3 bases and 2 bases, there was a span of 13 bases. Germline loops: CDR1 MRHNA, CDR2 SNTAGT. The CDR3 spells CASSERIAGNYGYTF. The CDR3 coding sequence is TGTGCCAGCAGTGAAAGGATCGCGGGCAACTATGGCTACACCTTC.

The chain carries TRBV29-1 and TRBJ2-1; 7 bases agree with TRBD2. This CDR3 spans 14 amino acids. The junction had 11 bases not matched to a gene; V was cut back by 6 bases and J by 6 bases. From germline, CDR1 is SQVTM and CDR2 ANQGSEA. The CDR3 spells CSVSARTRFNEQFF. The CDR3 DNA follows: TGCAGCGTCTCAGCCAGGACTAGATTCAATGAGCAGTTCTTC.

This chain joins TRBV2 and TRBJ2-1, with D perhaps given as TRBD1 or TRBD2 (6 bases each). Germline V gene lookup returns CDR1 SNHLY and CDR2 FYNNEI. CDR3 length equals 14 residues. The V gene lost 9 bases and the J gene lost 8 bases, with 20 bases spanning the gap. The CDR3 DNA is TGTGCCAGTACCGGGACTGGAGACAGGCATGAGCAGTTCTTC. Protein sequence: CASTGTGDRHEQFF.

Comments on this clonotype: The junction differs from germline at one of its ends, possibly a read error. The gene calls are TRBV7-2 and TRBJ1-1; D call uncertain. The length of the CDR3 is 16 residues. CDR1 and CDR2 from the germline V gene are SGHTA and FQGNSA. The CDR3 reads CASSLEDTVSDTEAFF. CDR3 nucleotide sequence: TGTGCCAGCAGCTTAGAAGACACCGTAAGCGACACCGAAGCTTTCTTT.

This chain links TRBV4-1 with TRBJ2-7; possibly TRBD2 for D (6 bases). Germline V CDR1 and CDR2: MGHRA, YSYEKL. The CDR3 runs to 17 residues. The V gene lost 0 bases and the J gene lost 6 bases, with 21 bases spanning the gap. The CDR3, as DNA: TGCGCCAGCAGCCAAGATAAGTCTGGAGGGAGCACGAGCGAGCAGTACTTC. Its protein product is CASSQDKSGGSTSEQYF.

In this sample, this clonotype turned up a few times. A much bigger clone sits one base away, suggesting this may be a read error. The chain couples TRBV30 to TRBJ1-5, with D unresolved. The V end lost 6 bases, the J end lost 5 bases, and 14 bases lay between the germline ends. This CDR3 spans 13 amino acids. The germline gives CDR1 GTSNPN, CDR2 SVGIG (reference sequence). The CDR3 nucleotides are TGTGCCTGTAGTATCAGCGAGTATCAGCCCCAGCATTTT. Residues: CACSISEYQPQHF.

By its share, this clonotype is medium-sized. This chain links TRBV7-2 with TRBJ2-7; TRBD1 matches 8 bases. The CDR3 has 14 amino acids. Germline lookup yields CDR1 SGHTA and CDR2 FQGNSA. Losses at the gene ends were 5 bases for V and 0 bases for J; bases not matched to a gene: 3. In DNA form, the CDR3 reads TGTGCCAGCAGCCGGGACAGGAGCTCCTACGAGCAGTACTTC. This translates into CASSRDRSSYEQYF.

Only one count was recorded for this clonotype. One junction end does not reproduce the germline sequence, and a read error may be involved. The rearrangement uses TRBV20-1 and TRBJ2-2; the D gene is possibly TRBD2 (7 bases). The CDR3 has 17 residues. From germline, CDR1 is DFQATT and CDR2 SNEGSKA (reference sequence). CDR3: CSAIYPTEGGDTWELFF. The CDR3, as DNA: TGCAGTGCTATATATCCAACGGAAGGGGGGGACACCTGGGAGCTGTTTTTT.